These 19 T cell receptor beta chains came from one sample sequenced in a study of blood T cell repertoires in COVID-19. Repertoires were generated with immunoSEQ multiplex PCR, while TCRdb's copy carries only in-frame clones and drops some. Seen here are around 70,000 clones, about 91% observed once, and the top ten hold about 6.8%. Specimen: peripheral blood. Receptors originate from a human donor in a cohort sampled during active COVID-19.

The chain has TRBV7-3 and TRBJ2-5; 11 bases are a match to TRBD2. Germline lookup yields CDR1 SGHTA and CDR2 FQGTGA. The CDR3 runs 16 residues. Trimming removed 0 bases from V and 4 bases from J; junction bases left unmatched: 4. The CDR3: CASSLTSGRAGETQYF. Here the CDR3 DNA reads TGTGCCAGCAGCTTAACTAGCGGGAGGGCCGGAGAGACCCAGTACTTC.

The V and J genes are TRBV5-4 and TRBJ1-4, with D possibly matching TRBD1 (5 bases). V dropped 1 base and J dropped 7 bases, with 17 bases sitting between them. Germline lookup yields CDR1 SGHNT and CDR2 YYREEE (reference sequence). The CDR3 is 16 residues long. CDR3 residues: CASSLFGGDVGEKLFF. The CDR3 DNA reads as TGTGCCAGCAGCTTGTTCGGGGGGGACGTCGGTGAAAAACTGTTTTTT. The complete variable domain, with remaining parts taken from reference TRBV5-4 and TRBJ1-4, reads ETGVTQSPTHLIKTRGQQVTLRCSSQSGHNTVSWYQQALGQGPQFIFQYYREEENGRGNFPPRFSGLQFPNYSSELNVNALELDDSALYLCASSLFGGDVGEKLFFGSGTQLSVL.

This clone was counted a single time. The chain has TRBV27 and TRBJ2-7, with D possibly matching TRBD2 (6 bases). V dropped 6 bases and J dropped 3 bases, with 24 bases sitting between them. The germline V gene has CDR1 MNHEY and CDR2 SMNVEV (reference sequence). This CDR3 comprises 17 residues. The CDR3 DNA reads as TGTGCCAGCAGCCCTTCCCTTTGGCAGGGAGGTTTCTACGAGCAGTACTTC. This encodes CASSPSLWQGGFYEQYF.

This clone was picked up a small number of times. V gene TRBV6-2 or TRBV6-3 combines with J gene TRBJ1-1; 9 bases align to TRBD1. The CDR3 spans 15 residues. Germline V CDR1 and CDR2: MNHEY, SVGEGT. Trimming took 6 bases from V and 4 from J; bases not matched to a gene: 9. Here the CDR3 reads CASSPPGQGITEAFF. As DNA, the CDR3 is TGTGCCAGCAGCCCACCGGGACAGGGAATCACTGAAGCTTTCTTT.

The chain joins TRBV7-9 to TRBJ2-1, with 8 positions matching TRBD1. The CDR3 runs to 15 residues. Trimming removed 1 base from V and 4 bases from J; junction bases left unmatched: 3. Per the germline V gene, CDR1 is SEHNR and CDR2 is FQNEAQ (reference sequence). The CDR3 bases are TGTGCCAGCAGCTTAGGGACAGGGCCTTACAATGAGCAGTTCTTC. This encodes CASSLGTGPYNEQFF.

CDR3 sequence (DNA): TGTGCCAGCAGTTACGGGGTAGGGGGGGCCATAGTTGGCCTCTCTTACGAGCAGTACTTC. It encodes CASSYGVGGAIVGLSYEQYF. The chain couples TRBV6-2 or TRBV6-3 to TRBJ2-7, with D possibly matching TRBD2 (7 bases). The CDR3 is made up of 20 amino acids. V was pared by 2 bases and J by 4 bases, with 30 bases between. Germline CDR1 and CDR2: MNHEY and SVGEGT.

The chain has TRBV4-1 and TRBJ2-7, with 8 bases that match TRBD1. The CDR3 consists of 19 residues. The germline V gene has CDR1 MGHRA and CDR2 YSYEKL. With 0 bases clipped from V and 3 bases from J, the junction kept 16 bases outside the gene matches. The CDR3 DNA reads as TGCGCCAGCAGCCAAGATCTCGGGACAGGTTCCTCATGGCGCTACGAGCAGTACTTC. Translation: CASSQDLGTGSSWRYEQYF.

This clone has only one observation. This chain connects TRBV5-5 to TRBJ2-5; D unresolved. CDR1 is SGHKS, CDR2 YYEKEE, per germline (reference sequence). The CDR3 runs 13 residues. V lost 1 base and J 2 bases, leaving 6 bases between the germline ends. CDR3 coding DNA: TGTGCCAGCAGCTTGCAGAGGCAAGAGACCCAGTACTTC. Translated: CASSLQRQETQYF.

For the CDR3, the DNA is TGTGCCAGCAGCTTACCCGAGCGGGAGGAGCAGTTCTTC. This codes for CASSLPEREEQFF. This sequence joins TRBV7-2 and TRBJ2-1, with 8 positions matching TRBD2. The length of the CDR3 is 13 residues. V was clipped by 2 bases and J by 10 bases; unmatched bases: 4. Germline V lookup: CDR1 SGHTA, CDR2 FQGNSA.

The J gene is TRBJ2-7, the V gene TRBV9, with a weak D call TRBD2 (6 bases). The CDR3 sequence is 15 residues long. Germline CDR1 and CDR2: SGDLS and YYNGEE. Trimming removed 0 bases from V and 4 bases from J, with 14 bases in between. The DNA for the CDR3 is TGTGCCAGCAGCGTAGGGGGGGATCCAAATTACGAGCAGTACTTC. This codes for CASSVGGDPNYEQYF.

The rearrangement joins TRBV10-3 to TRBJ1-2, with D perhaps matching TRBD1 (6 bases). Trimming pared 6 bases from V and 9 bases from J, leaving 20 bases between. The germline CDR1 and CDR2 sequences are ENHRY and SYGVKD. The length of the CDR3 is 14 residues. The CDR3 region has the DNA TGTGCCATCAGGGAAGACGGGGGGCGCCGGAGCTACACCTTC. Protein sequence: CAIREDGGRRSYTF.

The chain employs TRBV29-1 and TRBJ2-5; TRBD2 agrees at 11 bases. The junction had 14 bases not matched to a gene; V was cut back by 6 bases and J by 5 bases. In germline, CDR1 is SQVTM, CDR2 ANQGSEA. The CDR3 extends over 16 amino acids. The CDR3 DNA is TGCAGCGTCGGGAAAGTAGCGGGAGGGGTGAAGGAGACCCAGTACTTC. This gives the protein CSVGKVAGGVKETQYF.

This chain joins TRBV5-6 and TRBJ2-5, with D maybe TRBD2 (5 bases). The CDR3 contains 14 residues. V was pared by 5 bases and J by 2 bases, with 13 bases between. The germline V gene has CDR1 SGHDT and CDR2 YYEEEE. CDR3 sequence: CASRRELNQETQYF. In nucleotides, the CDR3 is TGTGCCAGCAGGAGGGAACTGAATCAAGAGACCCAGTACTTC.

The chain is built from TRBV5-1 and TRBJ1-1; D not certain. The CDR3 spans 14 residues. Trimming pared 2 bases from V and 0 bases from J, leaving 8 bases between. CDR1 is SGHRS and CDR2 is YFSETQ in the germline V gene. For the CDR3, the DNA is TGCGCCAGCAGCTTACTTCCCGTGAACACTGAAGCTTTCTTT. It yields the protein CASSLLPVNTEAFF.

The chain has TRBV6-6 and TRBJ1-1, with D unclear. This CDR3 region has 12 residues. Germline CDR1 MNHNY, CDR2 SVGAGI (reference sequence). V lost 6 bases to trimming and J lost 1 base, with 6 bases between them. The CDR3 DNA reads as TGTGCCAGCAGGTCCGGGAACACTGAAGCTTTCTTT. Protein: CASRSGNTEAFF.

V gene TRBV19 combines with J gene TRBJ1-4, with no clear D. The germline CDR1 and CDR2 sequences are LNHDA and SQIVND (reference sequence). The CDR3 is 17 amino acids. Trimming pared 6 bases from V and 0 bases from J, leaving 17 bases between. The CDR3 DNA follows: TGTGCCAGTAGCCCGGCACGGCGGGGTCCAACTAATGAAAAACTGTTTTTT. Translation gives CASSPARRGPTNEKLFF.

DNA of the CDR3: TGTGCCAGTACTAGCGTCTCCTACAATGAGCAGTTCTTC. It translates to CASTSVSYNEQFF. The chain joins TRBV19 to TRBJ2-1; D perhaps matches TRBD2 (6 bases). Germline V gene sequence: CDR1 LNHDA, CDR2 SQIVND (reference sequence). Trimming removed 7 bases at V and 0 bases at J, with 7 bases between. The CDR3 consists of 13 residues.

V gene TRBV15 combines with J gene TRBJ2-1; a possible D gene is TRBD1 (6 bases). The CDR3 spans 16 residues. Germline V gene data show CDR1 as LNHNV and CDR2 as YYDKDF (reference sequence). Trimming took 0 bases from V and 8 from J, leaving 17 bases between them. The CDR3 spells CATSRDRVGRGHEQFF. CDR3 coding DNA: TGTGCCACCAGCAGAGATCGGGTCGGCAGGGGACATGAGCAGTTCTTC.

This CDR3 reads CASSTWGHAMETQYF. For the CDR3, the DNA is TGTGCCAGCAGCACTTGGGGACACGCTATGGAGACCCAGTACTTC. V and J are TRBV5-6 and TRBJ2-5, with D possibly being TRBD1 (6 bases). Per the germline V gene, CDR1 is SGHDT and CDR2 is YYEEEE. Between the trimmed V and J ends, which lost 4 bases and 5 bases, there was a span of 18 bases. The CDR3 extends over 15 amino acids.